Listed below are T cell receptor beta chains from one sample, sequenced in a study of blood T cell repertoires in COVID-19. TCRdb keeps only in-frame clones here, not all; method: immunoSEQ multiplex PCR. The table has around 400,000 clones, over 80% seen once; the top ten hold 5.1%. The sequenced sample was PBMCs or T cells enriched from blood (not recorded which). All receptors come from a woman in her 50s who had recovered from COVID-19. The CDR3 runs from the conserved cysteine through the conserved F or W. The D gene is left open where the match is weak. Where a row states a size, it is once, few, many or the class of an expanded clone; other rows omit it.

clone size,D gene,V gene,J gene,CDR3 DNA,CDR3 protein
few,TRBD1,TRBV9,TRBJ1-2,TGTGCCAGCAGCATTAAGGACAGGGTGGTTTTTGGATACACCTTC,CASSIKDRVVFGYTF
NA,TRBD1,TRBV10-3,TRBJ1-1,TGTGCCATCACCCAGGACAGGGCCAACACTGAAGCTTTCTTT,CAITQDRANTEAFF
NA,NA,TRBV30,TRBJ1-2,TGTGCCTGGAGTGTATCTTTTAACTATGGCTACACCTTC,CAWSVSFNYGYTF
NA,NA,TRBV20-1,TRBJ1-1,TGCAGTGCTAGTTTGGCAGGGGTGCGGCCTGAAGCTTTCTTT,CSASLAGVRPEAFF
NA,NA,TRBV2,TRBJ2-7,TGTGCCAGCAGTGTTGAGTCTCCCCAGGTCGGCGAGCAGTACTTC,CASSVESPQVGEQYF
NA,NA,TRBV7-2,TRBJ2-7,TGTGCCAGCAGCTTAATTGGGAGCGGCTACGAGCAGTACTTC,CASSLIGSGYEQYF
NA,NA,TRBV4-2,TRBJ2-2,TGTGCCAGCAGCCAAGGGTTAAGCGGAGCGGGGGAGCTGTTTTTT,CASSQGLSGAGELFF
NA,NA,TRBV12-3/TRBV12-4,TRBJ2-2,TGTGCCAGCAGTTTTGGGGCAACCGGGGAGCTGTTTTTT,CASSFGATGELFF
NA,TRBD1,TRBV19,TRBJ1-1,TGTGCCAGTAGTATGGGGGGACAGGGCGCTTTCTTT,CASSMGGQGAFF
NA,NA,TRBV7-3,TRBJ1-1,TGTGCCAGCAGCTTATCTCCAGGATTGGGCACTGAAGCTTTCTTT,CASSLSPGLGTEAFF
NA,TRBD1,TRBV10-3,TRBJ1-6,TGTGCCATCAGTCGGGACAGGAGTAATTCACCCCTCCACTTT,CAISRDRSNSPLHF
few,NA,TRBV3-1/TRBV3-2,TRBJ2-5,TGTGCCAGCAGCCAAGAGGGACAAACTCAAGAGACCCAGTACTTC,CASSQEGQTQETQYF
NA,TRBD1,TRBV11-2,TRBJ1-2,TGTGCCAGCAGCCCGGACAGGAACTATGGCTACACCTTC,CASSPDRNYGYTF
NA,NA,TRBV10-3,TRBJ1-1,TGTGCCATCAGTGAGTCGAAAGCGGGGAACACTGAAGCTTTCTTT,CAISESKAGNTEAFF
NA,NA,TRBV9,TRBJ1-1,TGTGCCAGCAGCGTAGACGCAGGGCCGGTGCCTGAAGCTTTCTTT,CASSVDAGPVPEAFF
NA,TRBD2,TRBV4-3,TRBJ2-3,TGCGCCAGCAGCCAAGATGCCCGGGGAGGGCCAACAGATACGCAGTATTTT,CASSQDARGGPTDTQYF
NA,NA,TRBV7-7,TRBJ2-7,TGTGCCAGCAGCTTAGGATCGGCAGGGACCTACGAGCAGTACTTC,CASSLGSAGTYEQYF
NA,NA,TRBV7-3,TRBJ2-3,TGTGCCAGCAGCTTAGGACCATACAGGGATACGCAGTATTTT,CASSLGPYRDTQYF
NA,TRBD1,TRBV5-1,TRBJ1-1,TGCGCCAGCTACCGGGACAGGGCCACTGAAGCTTTCTTT,CASYRDRATEAFF
NA,NA,TRBV2,TRBJ1-5,TGTGCCAGCAGTGAGAGTGGGAGGGTTCATCAGCCCCAGCATTTT,CASSESGRVHQPQHF
NA,NA,TRBV11-3,TRBJ2-6,TGTGCCAGCAGCTTCGGGGGTTTCAGCTCTGGGGCCAACGTCCTGACTTTC,CASSFGGFSSGANVLTF
once,TRBD1,TRBV14,TRBJ1-6,TGTGCCAGCAGCCAAGTGGGGGGGACAGGGAGCTCCTATAATTCACCCCTCCACTTT,CASSQVGGTGSSYNSPLHF
many,NA,TRBV28,TRBJ1-1,TGTGCCAGCAGTTTATGGGCTACTGAAGCTTTCTTT,CASSLWATEAFF
NA,NA,TRBV15,TRBJ2-6,TGTGCCACCAAGGGAGACTCTGGGGCCAACGTCCTGACTTTC,CATKGDSGANVLTF
few,NA,TRBV7-3,TRBJ1-1,TGTGCCAGCAGCGCCCTAGTGAACACTGAAGCTTTCTTT,CASSALVNTEAFF
NA,TRBD2,TRBV19,TRBJ2-3,TGTGCCAGTAGTAAACTAGCGGGCGCAGATACGCAGTATTTT,CASSKLAGADTQYF
NA,NA,TRBV12-5,TRBJ1-2,TGTGCTAGTGGTTTGGTCGGGGGATCGGGGTATGGCTACACCTTC,CASGLVGGSGYGYTF
NA,TRBD1,TRBV18,TRBJ1-2,TGTGCCAGCTCCCTCGACAGGGACTATGGCTACACCTTC,CASSLDRDYGYTF
NA,TRBD1,TRBV2,TRBJ2-1,TGTGCCGCCAGAGCCGGGACAGGGGGGAACAATGAGCAGTTCTTC,CAARAGTGGNNEQFF
NA,NA,TRBV5-1,TRBJ2-3,TGCGCCAGCAGCAGCCCCGGGGATACGCAGTATTTT,CASSSPGDTQYF
NA,NA,TRBV7-9,TRBJ2-3,TGTGCCAGCAGACCAGTCGGGGGAAATACGCAGTATTTT,CASRPVGGNTQYF
once,NA,TRBV28,TRBJ2-3,TGTGCCAGCAGTTTATCAAGCAGGGGTACGCAGTATTTT,CASSLSSRGTQYF
NA,NA,TRBV29-1,TRBJ1-2,TGCAGCGTTGAATCACAGGGCCATGGCTACACCTTC,CSVESQGHGYTF
NA,TRBD1,TRBV9,TRBJ1-1,TGTGCCAGCAGGGGAGGGACAGGGGGGTCCACTGAAGCTTTCTTT,CASRGGTGGSTEAFF
many,TRBD1,TRBV6-2/TRBV6-3,TRBJ2-7,TGTGCCAGCAGTTACTCCTTGCGCAGGGGGATCAACGAGCAGTACTTC,CASSYSLRRGINEQYF
NA,NA,TRBV6-6,TRBJ1-5,TGTGCCAGCAGGACCAGACTGGAGCAGCCCCAGCATTTT,CASRTRLEQPQHF
few,NA,TRBV10-3,TRBJ1-1,TGTGCCATCAGTGACAGGAGGAGGGACGGCACTGAAGCTTTCTTT,CAISDRRRDGTEAFF
NA,NA,TRBV18,TRBJ1-1,TGTGCCAGCTCACCACACCCTTACGGGGACACTGAAGCTTTCTTT,CASSPHPYGDTEAFF
NA,NA,TRBV27,TRBJ2-3,TGTGCCAGCAAACTAGCCCGTAGCACAGATACGCAGTATTTT,CASKLARSTDTQYF
NA,TRBD1,TRBV7-9,TRBJ1-1,TGTGCCAGCAGCTCCGGGAGTACAGGGGGCACTGAAGCTTTCTTT,CASSSGSTGGTEAFF
few,NA,TRBV4-2,TRBJ1-5,TGTGCCAGCAGCCAGGCCCCAGGGAACACCAATCAGCCCCAGCATTTT,CASSQAPGNTNQPQHF